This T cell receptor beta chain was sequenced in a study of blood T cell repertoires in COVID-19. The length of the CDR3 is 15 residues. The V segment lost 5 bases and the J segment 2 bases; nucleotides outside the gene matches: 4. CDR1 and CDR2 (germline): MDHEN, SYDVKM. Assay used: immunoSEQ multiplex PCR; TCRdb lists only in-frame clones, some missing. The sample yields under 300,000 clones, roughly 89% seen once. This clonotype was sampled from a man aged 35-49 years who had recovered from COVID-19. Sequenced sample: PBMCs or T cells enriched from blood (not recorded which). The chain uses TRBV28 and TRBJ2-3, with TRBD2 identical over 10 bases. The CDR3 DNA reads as TGTGCCAGCAGTCTAGCGGGAGTTAACACAGATACGCAGTATTTT. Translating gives CASSLAGVNTDTQYF.